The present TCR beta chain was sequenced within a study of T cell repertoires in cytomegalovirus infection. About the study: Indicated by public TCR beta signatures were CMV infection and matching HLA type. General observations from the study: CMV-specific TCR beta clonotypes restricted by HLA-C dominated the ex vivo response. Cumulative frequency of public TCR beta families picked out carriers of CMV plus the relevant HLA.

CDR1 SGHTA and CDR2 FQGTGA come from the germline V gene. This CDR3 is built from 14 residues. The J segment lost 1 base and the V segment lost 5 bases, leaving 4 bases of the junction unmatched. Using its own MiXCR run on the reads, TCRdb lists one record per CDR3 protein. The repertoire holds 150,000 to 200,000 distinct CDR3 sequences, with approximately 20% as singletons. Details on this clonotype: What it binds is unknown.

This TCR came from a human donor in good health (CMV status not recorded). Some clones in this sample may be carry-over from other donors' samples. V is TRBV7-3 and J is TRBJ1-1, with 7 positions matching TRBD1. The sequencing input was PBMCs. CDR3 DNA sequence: TGTGCCAGCAGCCCGGACAGGTGGAACACTGAAGCTTTCTTT. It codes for CASSPDRWNTEAFF.